One sample yielded the 7 T cell receptor beta chains listed below, sequenced in a study of blood T cell repertoires in COVID-19. Method: immunoSEQ multiplex PCR; TCRdb's copy keeps in-frame clones and lacks some. The table lists approximately 210,000 clones, 90% to 95% of them singletons. Sequenced material: peripheral blood. These receptors originate from a man aged 25-45 years with acute or convalescent COVID-19.

The chain couples TRBV28 to TRBJ2-7, with D perhaps TRBD2 (6 bases). Trimming removed 5 bases from V and 3 bases from J, with 17 bases in between. CDR1 is MDHEN and CDR2 is SYDVKM in the germline V gene. The CDR3 covers 15 residues. The DNA of the CDR3 is TGTGCCAGCAGTCACAGGACTACTCCGAACTACGAGCAGTACTTC. Protein product: CASSHRTTPNYEQYF. Combining the CDR3 with reference TRBV28 and TRBJ2-7 gives the whole variable domain DVKVTQSSRYLVKRTGEKVFLECVQDMDHENMFWYRQDPGLGLRLIYFSYDVKMKEKGDIPEGYSVSREKKERFSLILESASTNQTSMYLCASSHRTTPNYEQYFGPGTRLTVT.

This chain uses TRBV5-1 with TRBJ2-7, with 13 nucleotides matching TRBD2. The CDR3 consists of 15 residues. Germline CDR1 and CDR2: SGHRS and YFSETQ. The trim removed 1 base at V and 5 bases at J, leaving 3 bases unmatched. The CDR3 spells CASSLRLAGGNEQYF. The CDR3 region has the DNA TGCGCCAGCAGCTTGAGACTAGCGGGAGGCAACGAGCAGTACTTC.

The chain employs TRBV10-3 and TRBJ2-5, with D tentatively TRBD2 (6 bases). Germline V CDR1 and CDR2: ENHRY, SYGVKD. This CDR3 region has 13 residues. V dropped 3 bases and J dropped 5 bases, with 10 bases sitting between them. The CDR3 here is CAISDLGRETQYF. As DNA, the CDR3 is TGTGCCATCAGTGACTTGGGGAGGGAGACCCAGTACTTC.

CDR3 in amino acids: CASSHNQGTRPLNEKLFF. CDR3 coding DNA: TGTGCCAGCTCACATAATCAGGGGACTAGACCCCTGAATGAAAAACTGTTTTTT. The chain uses TRBV18 and TRBJ1-4; perhaps TRBD1 as D (6 bases). Looked up from germline, CDR1 is KGHSH and CDR2 is LQKENI. The V end was cut by 4 bases, the J end by 5 bases, with 23 bases between. CDR3 length: 18 amino acids.

This rearrangement joins TRBV24-1 to TRBJ1-1; TRBD1 is a possible D gene (5 bases). Germline V gene data show CDR1 as KGHDR and CDR2 as SFDVKD. CDR3 size: 15 residues. Trimming shortened V by 9 bases and J by 1 base, and 17 bases separated the two germline ends. This CDR3 reads CATGGTRGWNTEAFF. The CDR3 bases are TGTGCCACCGGGGGGACTAGAGGTTGGAACACTGAAGCTTTCTTT.

V usage is TRBV28 and J usage is TRBJ1-5; 7 bases match TRBD1. CDR3 length equals 19 residues. The V and J ends lost 10 bases and 0 bases, in that order; junction bases with no gene match: 21. The V gene's germline CDR1 is MDHEN and CDR2 SYDVKM. Here the CDR3 reads CATCRTGYSSGNSNQPQHF. The CDR3 DNA reads TGTGCCACCTGTCGGACAGGATACTCTTCGGGTAATAGCAATCAGCCCCAGCATTTT. Combining the CDR3 with reference TRBV28 and TRBJ1-5 gives the whole variable domain DVKVTQSSRYLVKRTGEKVFLECVQDMDHENMFWYRQDPGLGLRLIYFSYDVKMKEKGDIPEGYSVSREKKERFSLILESASTNQTSMYLCATCRTGYSSGNSNQPQHFGDGTRLSIL.

This chain uses TRBV6-1 with TRBJ1-4; D ambiguous. CDR3 size: 16 residues. CDR1 and CDR2 (germline): MNHNS, SASEGT. Trimming removed 1 base at V and 2 bases at J, with 11 bases between. Written as DNA, the CDR3 is TGTGCCAGCAGTGAAGGGTTGCAGCGCACTAATGAAAAACTGTTTTTT. Encoded protein: CASSEGLQRTNEKLFF.